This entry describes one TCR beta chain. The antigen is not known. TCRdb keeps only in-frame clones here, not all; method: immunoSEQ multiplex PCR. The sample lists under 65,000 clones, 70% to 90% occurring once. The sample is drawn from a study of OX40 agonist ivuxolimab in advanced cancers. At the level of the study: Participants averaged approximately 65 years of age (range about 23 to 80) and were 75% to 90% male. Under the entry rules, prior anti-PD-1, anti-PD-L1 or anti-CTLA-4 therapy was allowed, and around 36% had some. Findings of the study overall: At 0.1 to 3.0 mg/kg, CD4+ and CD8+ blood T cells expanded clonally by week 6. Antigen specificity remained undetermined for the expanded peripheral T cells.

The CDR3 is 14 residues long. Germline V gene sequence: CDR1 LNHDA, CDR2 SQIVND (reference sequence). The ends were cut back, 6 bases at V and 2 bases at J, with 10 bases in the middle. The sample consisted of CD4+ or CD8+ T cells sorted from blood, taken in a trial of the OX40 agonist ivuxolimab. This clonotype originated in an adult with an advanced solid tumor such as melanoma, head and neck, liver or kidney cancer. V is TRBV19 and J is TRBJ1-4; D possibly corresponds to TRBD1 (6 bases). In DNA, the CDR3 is TGTGCCAGTAGCGAACAGGGTACTAATGAAAAACTGTTTTTT. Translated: CASSEQGTNEKLFF.